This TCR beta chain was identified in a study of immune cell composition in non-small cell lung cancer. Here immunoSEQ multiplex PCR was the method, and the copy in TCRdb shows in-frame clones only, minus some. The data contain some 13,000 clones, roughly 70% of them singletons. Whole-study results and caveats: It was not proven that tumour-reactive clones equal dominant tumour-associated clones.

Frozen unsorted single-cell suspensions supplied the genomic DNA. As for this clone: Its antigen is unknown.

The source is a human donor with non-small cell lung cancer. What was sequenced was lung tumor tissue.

The CDR3 DNA reads as TGTGCCAGTAGGATGGACAGTCGTGCTGGCTACACCTTC. Its translation is CASRMDSRAGYTF. V is TRBV19 and J is TRBJ1-2; D perhaps matches TRBD1 (6 bases). V dropped 6 bases and J dropped 7 bases, with 15 bases sitting between them. Germline-derived CDR1 and CDR2 are LNHDA and SQIVND (reference sequence). This CDR3 comprises 13 residues. The full variable domain, completed using reference TRBV19 and TRBJ1-2, is DGGITQSPKYLFRKEGQNVTLSCEQNLNHDAMYWYRQDPGQGLRLIYYSQIVNDFQKGDIAEGYSVSREKKESFPLTVTSAQKNPTAFYLCASRMDSRAGYTFGSGTRLTVV.